The T cell receptor (beta chain) under discussion was sequenced for a study of molecular identifiers for immune sequencing clone quantification. Notes on the study in general: Clones of above 20 RNA copies carried over 97% of effector molecules; in naive cells they carried under 1%.

A note on this clonotype: Its matching antigen is unknown.

Trimming took 7 bases from V and 0 from J, leaving 28 bases between them. CDR3 size: 20 residues. TCRdb passed the PCR reads through MiXCR, listing each CDR3 protein once. The profile covers 490,000 or so distinct CDR3 sequences, with about 20% appearing a single time and about 0.78% taken by the ten largest. The sample taken for sequencing was naive CD8+ T cells from blood, with Jurkat cell RNA spiked in. Sample subset: FACS-sorted CD8+CD4-CCR7+CD45RA+ naive T cells. This rearrangement joins TRBV12-3 or TRBV12-4 to TRBJ1-3, with a weak D call TRBD1 (5 bases). This sequence originates from a human donor in good health. Some libraries in this study had Jurkat cell RNA spiked in. Written as DNA, the CDR3 is TGTGCCAGCAACGTTGCATCCGGGATGAGTAGGGGCACCTCTGGAAACACCATATATTTT. It is translated as CASNVASGMSRGTSGNTIYF.